These T cell receptor beta chains were read from a single sample in a study of Graves' ophthalmopathy and Graves' hyperthyroidism. TCRdb re-called the multiplex PCR reads with MiXCR, one entry per CDR3 protein. The table lists 350,000 to 400,000 distinct CDR3 sequences, about 18% of them singletons. Sequencing was carried out using peripheral blood. Receptors originate from a woman aged 18-29 years with Graves' ophthalmopathy. CDR3s include the opening cysteine and the closing phenylalanine or tryptophan. The D gene is left open where the match is weak. Clone size is stated in some rows and not others, as once, few, many or a class when expanded.

TRBJ2-5 many TRBV12-3/TRBV12-4 15 TRBD2 TGTGCCAGCAGTTCGCTAGCGGGGTCCCGAGAGACCCAGTACTTC CASSSLAGSRETQYF
TRBJ2-7 many TRBV3-1 15 . TGTGCCAGCAGCCAAACCCGCCGCCCTGGCGGCGAGCAGTACTTC CASSQTRRPGGEQYF
TRBJ2-7 many TRBV11-1 12 . TGTGCCAGCAGCTTTACCGACTCCGAGCAGTACTTC CASSFTDSEQYF
TRBJ1-2 many TRBV20-1 15 . TGCAGTGCTAGAGATAGACAGGTTGCTAACTATGGCTACACCTTC CSARDRQVANYGYTF
TRBJ1-2 many TRBV27 14 . TGTGCCAGCAGTTTATTCGGGCAGCGGGATGGCTACACCTTC CASSLFGQRDGYTF
TRBJ2-5 . TRBV12-3/TRBV12-4 13 . TGTGCCAGCAGTTTTACCATACAAGAGACCCAGTACTTC CASSFTIQETQYF
TRBJ2-7 many TRBV29-1 13 TRBD2 TGCAGCGTTTTAGCGGGAGGGAGTGGCGAGCAGTACTTC CSVLAGGSGEQYF
TRBJ2-4 few TRBV30 14 . TGTGCCTGGAGTCCGGGGAGGGCCAAAAACATTCAGTACTTC CAWSPGRAKNIQYF
TRBJ1-5 many TRBV20-1 16 TRBD1 TGCAGTGCTAGTCAGGGGGCAGGGTTTGGCAATCAGCCCCAGCATTTT CSASQGAGFGNQPQHF
TRBJ1-1 many TRBV2 16 TRBD1 TGTGCCAGCAGTGTGGTAAGGGACAGGGGAGACACTGAAGCTTTCTTT CASSVVRDRGDTEAFF
TRBJ2-4 many TRBV14 14 . TGTGCCAGCAGCCAAAGAGGCAGTAAAAACATTCAGTACTTC CASSQRGSKNIQYF
TRBJ1-5 . TRBV6-1 16 . TGTGCCAGCAGGGGAACAGGAACCCCTAGCAATCAGCCCCAGCATTTT CASRGTGTPSNQPQHF
TRBJ2-2 many TRBV9 16 . TGTGCCAGCAGCCCAAGTCAGGGGACGAACACCGGGGAGCTGTTTTTT CASSPSQGTNTGELFF
TRBJ2-7 many TRBV11-2 15 TRBD2 TGTGCCAGCAGCCTCCGGACTAGCAGATCCTACGAGCAGTACTTC CASSLRTSRSYEQYF
TRBJ2-7 many TRBV29-1 14 TRBD2 TGCAGCGTAGGGGCTAGCGGGAGGGCCTACGAGCAGTACTTC CSVGASGRAYEQYF
TRBJ2-7 many TRBV2 15 . TGTGCCAGCAGTGCTGGTGTCAGGTCAGCCTACGAGCAGTACTTC CASSAGVRSAYEQYF
TRBJ2-7 few TRBV27 15 TRBD2 TGTGCCAGCAGTTTGCGGCAGATCAAGCGGGAGGAGCAGTACTTC CASSLRQIKREEQYF
TRBJ2-2 many TRBV6-1 13 . TGTGCCAGCAGTGAAGGGGAGGTCGGGGAGCTGTTTTTT CASSEGEVGELFF
TRBJ1-6 many TRBV12-3/TRBV12-4 17 TRBD1 TGTGCCAGCGGTTTGGGGACAGGGCGCCCCTATAATTCACCCCTCCACTTT CASGLGTGRPYNSPLHF
TRBJ2-7 many TRBV6-5 16 TRBD1 TGTGCCAGCAGTTACCGAGCAGGGGGCCTCAAAATGGAGCAGTACTTC CASSYRAGGLKMEQYF
TRBJ2-5 once TRBV14 18 . TGTGCCAGCAGCAAGACCGGGCTAGGGATAACGTACCAAGAGACCCAGTACTTC CASSKTGLGITYQETQYF
TRBJ1-5 many TRBV12-3/TRBV12-4 14 . TGTGCCAGCAGGAGGCAGGGTGGCAATCAGCCCCAGCATTTT CASRRQGGNQPQHF
TRBJ1-5 many TRBV30 16 TRBD1 TGTGCCTGGAGTGTACGGGGACAGGGGTCAAATCAGCCCCAGCATTTT CAWSVRGQGSNQPQHF
TRBJ2-7 many TRBV11-2 16 . TGTGCCAGCAGCTCCTTACGTGAAGGACTCTCCTACGAGCAGTACTTC CASSSLREGLSYEQYF